This TCR beta chain was sequenced in a study of blood T cell repertoires in COVID-19. Repertoires were generated with immunoSEQ multiplex PCR, while TCRdb's copy carries only in-frame clones and drops some. The sample includes 200,000 or so clones, around 89% of them seen just once. The CDR3 runs 19 residues. The germline V gene encodes CDR1 SEHNR and CDR2 FQNEAQ (reference sequence). V dropped 3 bases and J dropped 0; count of bases not matched to a gene: 14. Sequencing was performed on PBMCs or T cells enriched from blood (not recorded which). J is TRBJ1-1 and V is TRBV7-9; 9 bases are shared with TRBD1. The sequence came from a woman between 18 and 30 years old who had recovered from COVID-19. This chain's CDR3 is CASSFPEQGARALNTEAFF. CDR3 sequence (DNA): TGTGCCAGCAGCTTCCCGGAACAGGGGGCGCGAGCCCTGAACACTGAAGCTTTCTTT.